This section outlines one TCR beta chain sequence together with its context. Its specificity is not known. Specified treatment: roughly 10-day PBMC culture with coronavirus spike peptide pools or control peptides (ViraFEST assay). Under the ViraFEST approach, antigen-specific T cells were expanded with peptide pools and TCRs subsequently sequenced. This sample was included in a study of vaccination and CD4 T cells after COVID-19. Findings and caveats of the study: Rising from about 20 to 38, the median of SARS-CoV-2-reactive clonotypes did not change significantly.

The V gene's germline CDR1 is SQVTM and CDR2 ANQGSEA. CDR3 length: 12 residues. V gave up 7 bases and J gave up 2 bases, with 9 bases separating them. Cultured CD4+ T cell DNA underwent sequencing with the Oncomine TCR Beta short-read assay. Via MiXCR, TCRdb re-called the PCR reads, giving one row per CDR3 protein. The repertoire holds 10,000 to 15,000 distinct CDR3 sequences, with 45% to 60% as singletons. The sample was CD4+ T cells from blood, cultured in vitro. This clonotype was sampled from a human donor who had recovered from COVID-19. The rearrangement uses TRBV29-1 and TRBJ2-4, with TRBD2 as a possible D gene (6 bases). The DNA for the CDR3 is TGCAGCGGCGGGACCTCCAAAAACATTCAGTACTTC. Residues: CSGGTSKNIQYF.